What follows is one TCR beta chain and its context. The CDR3 is 15 amino acids. The V end lost 0 bases, the J end lost 3 bases, and 11 bases lay between the germline ends. Germline CDR1 is LGHDT and CDR2 is YNNKEL (reference sequence). This entry comes from a study of Graves' ophthalmopathy and Graves' hyperthyroidism. Symptoms, serum thyroxine and TRAb, thyroid ultrasound, and orbital computed tomography formed the diagnostic basis. Scientists amplified the TCR beta CDR3 regions from RNA transcripts. A first-round RT-PCR used HTBI primers, followed by a second-round multiplex PCR. Via MiXCR, TCRdb re-called the multiplex PCR reads, giving one row per CDR3 protein. This sample carries 300,000 or so distinct CDR3 sequences, 17% of them seen once, and the ten largest clones take around an eighth.

This receptor was taken from an adult man with Graves' ophthalmopathy. Sequencing used peripheral blood. The rearrangement uses TRBV3-1 and TRBJ1-1, with D unclear. This chain's CDR3 is CASSQDRLGYTEAFF. The CDR3, as DNA: TGTGCCAGCAGCCAAGATAGGTTGGGGTACACTGAAGCTTTCTTT.